The clone carrying this T cell receptor (beta chain) was recorded many times. The antigen is undetermined. Hyperthyroidism, newly diagnosed and lasting under 2 months, affected patients aged 18 to 65. Criteria for exclusion of patients were uncontrolled infection, other autoimmune disease, pregnancy or lactation. Diagnoses were made from clinical symptoms, serum measures (thyroxine and TRAb), thyroid ultrasound and orbital computed tomography. Regions amplified from RNA transcripts were the TCR beta CDR3 regions. Initially, a first-round RT-PCR of the TCR CDR3 employed the HTBI primer set. TCRdb reprocessed the multiplex PCR reads via MiXCR and lists one record per CDR3 protein. Of some 400,000 distinct CDR3 sequences in the sample, about 18% were seen once. The sample is drawn from a study of T cells in Graves' hyperthyroidism and ophthalmopathy. Study-level points and caveats: Within blood appeared most thyroid clonotypes that had expanded above 0.001.

This CDR3 has 15 residues. Germline CDR1 MGHRA, CDR2 YSYEKL. V shed 4 bases and J 2 bases; nucleotides not matched to a gene: 7. Sequenced sample: blood. The origin of this receptor is a woman aged 18-35 years with Graves' hyperthyroidism. The chain uses TRBV4-1 and TRBJ2-5; 7 bases match TRBD1. The CDR3 DNA reads as TGCGCCAGCAGCCGACGACAGGGAAGTCAAGAGACCCAGTACTTC. Its translation: CASSRRQGSQETQYF.